The clone carrying this TCR beta chain appeared many times. Its antigen is not known. This record comes from a study of response to subunit inactivated influenza vaccine. Whole-study results and caveats: Authors suggested each seasonal influenza vaccination recruits few new T cells.

This CDR3 spans 13 amino acids. V shed 4 bases and J 4 bases; nucleotides not matched to a gene: 2. One entry per CDR3 protein, called by TCRdb with MiXCR from the RT-PCR reads. The sample comprises around 580,000 distinct CDR3 sequences, roughly 12% of which are singletons, and 10% to 13% rests with the top ten. The source is a man in his forties or fifties who received an inactivated influenza vaccine. The chain has TRBV12-3 or TRBV12-4 and TRBJ1-2, with 8 bases that match TRBD1. The sequencing used PBMCs from blood, collected on the day of vaccination. The CDR3 DNA follows: TGTGCCAGCAGTTCCACAGGGGGCTATGGCTACACCTTC. Its protein is CASSSTGGYGYTF.